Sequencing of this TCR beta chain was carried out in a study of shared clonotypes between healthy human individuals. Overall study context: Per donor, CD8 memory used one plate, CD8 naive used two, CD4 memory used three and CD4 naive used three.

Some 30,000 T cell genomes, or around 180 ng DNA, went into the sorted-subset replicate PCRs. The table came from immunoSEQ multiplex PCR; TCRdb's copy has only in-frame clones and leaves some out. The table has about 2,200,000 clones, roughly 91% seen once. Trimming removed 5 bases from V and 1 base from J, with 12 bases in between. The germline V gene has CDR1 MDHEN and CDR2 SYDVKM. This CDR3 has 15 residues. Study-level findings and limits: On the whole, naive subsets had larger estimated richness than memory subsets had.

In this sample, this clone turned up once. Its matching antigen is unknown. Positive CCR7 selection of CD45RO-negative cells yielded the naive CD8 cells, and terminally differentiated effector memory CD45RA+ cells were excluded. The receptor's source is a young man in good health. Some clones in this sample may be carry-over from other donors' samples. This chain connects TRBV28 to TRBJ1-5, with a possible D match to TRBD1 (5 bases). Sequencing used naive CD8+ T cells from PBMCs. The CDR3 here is CASSLWGSSNQPQHF. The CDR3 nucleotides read TGTGCCAGCAGTCTGTGGGGGTCCAGCAATCAGCCCCAGCATTTT.